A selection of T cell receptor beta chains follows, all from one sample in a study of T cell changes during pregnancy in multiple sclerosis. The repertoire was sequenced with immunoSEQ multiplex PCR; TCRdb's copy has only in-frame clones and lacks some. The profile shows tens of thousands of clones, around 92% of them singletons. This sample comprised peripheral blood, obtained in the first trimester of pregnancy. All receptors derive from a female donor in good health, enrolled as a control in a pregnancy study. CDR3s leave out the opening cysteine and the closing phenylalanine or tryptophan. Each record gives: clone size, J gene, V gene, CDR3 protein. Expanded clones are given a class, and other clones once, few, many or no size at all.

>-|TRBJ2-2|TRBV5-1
ASSPGRQGGTGELF
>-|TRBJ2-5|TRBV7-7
ASSPGGEEWETQY
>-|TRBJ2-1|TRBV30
AWSRMGVSYNEQF
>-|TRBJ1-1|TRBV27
ASSFSSGSTEAF
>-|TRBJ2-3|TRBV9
ASSVGRGLVDTQY
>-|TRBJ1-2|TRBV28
ASSSSGTGGLYGYT
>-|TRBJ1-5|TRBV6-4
ASSARGNQPQH
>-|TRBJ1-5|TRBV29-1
ITVGRNQPQH
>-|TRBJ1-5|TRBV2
ASSEWGQSNQPQH
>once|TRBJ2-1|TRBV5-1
ASSLGLAGFDEQF
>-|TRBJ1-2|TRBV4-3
ASSQGRDHGYT
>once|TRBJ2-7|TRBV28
ASNWDSSYEQY
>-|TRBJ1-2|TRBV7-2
ASSSSAGLGGYT
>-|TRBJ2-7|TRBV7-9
ASSLGPGQQLAGRKEQY
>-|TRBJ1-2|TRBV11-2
ASSLSEQGHYGYT
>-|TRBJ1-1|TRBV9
ASSDGTGFMNTEAF
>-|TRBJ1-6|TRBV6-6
ASRSGTSYNSPLH
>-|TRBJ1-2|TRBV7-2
ASSIRDREYYYGYT
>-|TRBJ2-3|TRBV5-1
ASGFRSGSDTQY
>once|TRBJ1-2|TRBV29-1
SAYVTGNYGYT
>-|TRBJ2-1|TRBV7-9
ASSVTSGGARDNEQF
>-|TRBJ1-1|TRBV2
ASSATGLTEAF